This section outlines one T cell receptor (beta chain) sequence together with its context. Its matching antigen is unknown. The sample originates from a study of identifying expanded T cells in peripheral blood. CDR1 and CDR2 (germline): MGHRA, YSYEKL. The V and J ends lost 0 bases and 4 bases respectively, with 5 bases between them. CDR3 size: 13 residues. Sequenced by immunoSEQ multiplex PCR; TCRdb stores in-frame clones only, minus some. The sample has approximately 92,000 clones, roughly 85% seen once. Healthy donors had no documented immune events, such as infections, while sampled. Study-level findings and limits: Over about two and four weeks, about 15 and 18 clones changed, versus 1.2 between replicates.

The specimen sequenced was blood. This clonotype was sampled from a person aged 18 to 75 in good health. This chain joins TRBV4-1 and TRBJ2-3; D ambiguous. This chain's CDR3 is CASSQDLPDTQYF. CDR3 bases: TGCGCCAGCAGCCAAGATCTTCCAGATACGCAGTATTTT.